This T cell receptor beta chain was sequenced for a study of technical replicates of blood from a few donors (dated by TCRdb to the late 2010s). The CDR3 covers 15 residues, taking in both the cysteine and the phenylalanine. CDR3 DNA is the only sequence kept; it has 45 bases, read in frame from the first base. Trimmed from V: 3 bases; trimmed from J: 2 bases; junction bases lacking a gene match: 1. Sequences SGHRS (CDR1) and YFSETQ (CDR2) are obtained from the germline V gene. To prepare the library, the immunoSEQ multiplex PCR assay was applied. Held by TCRdb, this immuneACCESS table contains in-frame sequences only and omits some clones. Under half of the omission traces to an unresolved V gene where checked; the cause of the rest is unknown. The sample data list 95,000 to 100,000 clones, and 95% to 96% of these were observed just once. The ten largest clones add up to roughly 0.19% of the sample.

With respect to this clone: Its antigen remains unidentified. It has no much larger one-base neighbor in the sample; base qualities were not kept.

Sequenced input: T cells isolated from PBMCs. The receptor chain draws on TRBV5-1 and TRBJ2-1; TRBD2 matches 11 bases in the middle. This clonotype was obtained from a human donor in good health. CDR3 reads: CASSSGLAAYNEQFF. Here is the DNA: TGCGCCAGCAGCTCGGGACTAGCGGCCTACAATGAGCAGTTCTTC.